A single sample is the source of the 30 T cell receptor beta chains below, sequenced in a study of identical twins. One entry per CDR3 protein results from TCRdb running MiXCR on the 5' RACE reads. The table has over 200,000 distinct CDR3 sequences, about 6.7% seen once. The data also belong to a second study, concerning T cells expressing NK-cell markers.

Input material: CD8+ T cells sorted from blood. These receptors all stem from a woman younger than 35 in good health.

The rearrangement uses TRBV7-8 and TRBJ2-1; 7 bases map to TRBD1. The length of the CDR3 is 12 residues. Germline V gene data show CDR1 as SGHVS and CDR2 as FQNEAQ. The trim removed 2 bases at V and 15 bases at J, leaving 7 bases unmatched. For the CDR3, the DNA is TGTGCCAGCAGCTTACAGGGGGACGAACTGTTCTTC. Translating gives CASSLQGDELFF. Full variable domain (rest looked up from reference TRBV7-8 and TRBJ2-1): GAGVSQSPRYKVAKRGQDVALRCDPISGHVSLFWYQQALGQGPEFLTYFQNEAQLDKSGLPSDRFFAERPEGSVSTLKIQRTQQEDSAVYLCASSLQGDELFFGPGTRLTVL.

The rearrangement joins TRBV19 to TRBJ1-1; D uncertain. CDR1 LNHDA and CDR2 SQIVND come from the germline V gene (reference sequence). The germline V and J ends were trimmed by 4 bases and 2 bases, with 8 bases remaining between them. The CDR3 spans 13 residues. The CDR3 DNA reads TGTGCCAGTAGTAATTCGGTAAACACTGAAGCTTTCTTT. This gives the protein CASSNSVNTEAFF.

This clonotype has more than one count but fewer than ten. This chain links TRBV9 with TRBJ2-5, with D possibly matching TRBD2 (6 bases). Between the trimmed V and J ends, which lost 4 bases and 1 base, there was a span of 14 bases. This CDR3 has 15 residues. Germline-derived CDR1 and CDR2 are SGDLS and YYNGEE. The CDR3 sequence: CASSPGGGTQETQYF. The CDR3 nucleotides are TGTGCCAGCAGCCCAGGAGGAGGGACCCAAGAGACCCAGTACTTC.

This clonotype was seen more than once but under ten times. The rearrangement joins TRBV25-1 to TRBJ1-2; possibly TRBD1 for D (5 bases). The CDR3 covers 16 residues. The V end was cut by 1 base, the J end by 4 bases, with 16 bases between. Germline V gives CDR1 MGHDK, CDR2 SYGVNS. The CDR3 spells CASSEWGPQAAYGYTF. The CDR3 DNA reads TGTGCCAGCAGTGAATGGGGCCCACAGGCCGCCTATGGCTACACCTTC.

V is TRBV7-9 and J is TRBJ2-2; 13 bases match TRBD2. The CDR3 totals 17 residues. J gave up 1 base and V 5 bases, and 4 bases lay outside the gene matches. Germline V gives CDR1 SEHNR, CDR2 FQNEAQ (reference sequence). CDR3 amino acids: CASSPGLAGMNTGELFF. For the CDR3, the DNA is TGTGCCAGCAGCCCGGGACTAGCGGGGATGAACACCGGGGAGCTGTTTTTT. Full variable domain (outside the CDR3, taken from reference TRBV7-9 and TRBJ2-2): DTGVSQNPRHKITKRGQNVTFRCDPISEHNRLYWYRQTLGQGPEFLTYFQNEAQLEKSRLLSDRFSAERPKGSFSTLEIQRTEQGDSAMYLCASSPGLAGMNTGELFFGEGSRLTVL.

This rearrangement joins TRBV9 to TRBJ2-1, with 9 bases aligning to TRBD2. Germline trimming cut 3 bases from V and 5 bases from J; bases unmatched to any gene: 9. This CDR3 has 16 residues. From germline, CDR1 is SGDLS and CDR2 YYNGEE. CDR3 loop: CASSARRLAENNEQFF. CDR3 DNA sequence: TGTGCCAGCAGCGCAAGAAGACTAGCGGAAAACAATGAGCAGTTCTTC.

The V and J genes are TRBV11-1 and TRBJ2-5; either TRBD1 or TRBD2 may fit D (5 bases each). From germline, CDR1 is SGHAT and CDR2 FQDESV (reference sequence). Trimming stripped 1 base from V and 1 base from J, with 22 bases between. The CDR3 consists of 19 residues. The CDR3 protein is CASSLVSVVARGTQETQYF. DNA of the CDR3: TGTGCCAGCAGCTTAGTTTCTGTAGTTGCGAGGGGAACCCAAGAGACCCAGTACTTC.

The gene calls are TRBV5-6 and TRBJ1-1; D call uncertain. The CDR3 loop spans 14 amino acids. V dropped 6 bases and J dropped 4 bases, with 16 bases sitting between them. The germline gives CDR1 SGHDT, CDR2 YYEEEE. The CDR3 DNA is TGTGCCAGCACGGAGGGTCTTCGAGCCACTGAAGCTTTCTTT. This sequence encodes CASTEGLRATEAFF.

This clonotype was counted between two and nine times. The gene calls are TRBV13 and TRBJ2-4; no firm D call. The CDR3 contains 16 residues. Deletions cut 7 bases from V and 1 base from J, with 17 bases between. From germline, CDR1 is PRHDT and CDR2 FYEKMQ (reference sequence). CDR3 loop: CASTDRTSWAKNIQYF. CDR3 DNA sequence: TGTGCCAGCACAGACCGAACCTCGTGGGCCAAAAACATTCAGTACTTC. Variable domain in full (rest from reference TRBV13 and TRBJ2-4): AAGVIQSPRHLIKEKRETATLKCYPIPRHDTVYWYQQGPGQDPQFLISFYEKMQSDKGSIPDRFSAQQFSDYHSELNMSSLELGDSALYFCASTDRTSWAKNIQYFGAGTRLSVL.

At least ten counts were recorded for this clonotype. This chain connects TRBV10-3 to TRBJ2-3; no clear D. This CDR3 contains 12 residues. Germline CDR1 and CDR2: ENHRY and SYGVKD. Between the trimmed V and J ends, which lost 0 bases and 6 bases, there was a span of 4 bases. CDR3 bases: TGTGCCATCAGTGAGTCTGGTGATACGCAGTATTTT. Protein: CAISESGDTQYF.

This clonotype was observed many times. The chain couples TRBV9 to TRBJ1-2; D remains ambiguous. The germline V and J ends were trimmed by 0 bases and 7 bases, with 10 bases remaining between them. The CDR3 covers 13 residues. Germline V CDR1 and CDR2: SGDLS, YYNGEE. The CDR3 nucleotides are TGTGCCAGCAGCGTAGATGGGAATCGTGGCTACACCTTC. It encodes CASSVDGNRGYTF.

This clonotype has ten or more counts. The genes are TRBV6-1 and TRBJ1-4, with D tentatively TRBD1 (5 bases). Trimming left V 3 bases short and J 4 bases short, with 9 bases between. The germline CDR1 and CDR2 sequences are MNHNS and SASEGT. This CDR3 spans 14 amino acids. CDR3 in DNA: TGTGCCAGCAGTGAGGGGGTTCTTAATGAAAAACTGTTTTTT. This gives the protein CASSEGVLNEKLFF.

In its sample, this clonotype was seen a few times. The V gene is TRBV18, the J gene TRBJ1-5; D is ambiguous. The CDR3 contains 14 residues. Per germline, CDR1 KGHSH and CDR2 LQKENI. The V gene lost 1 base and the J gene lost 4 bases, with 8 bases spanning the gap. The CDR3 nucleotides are TGTGCCAGCTCACCACAACTGGCTAATCAGCCCCAGCATTTT. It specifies CASSPQLANQPQHF.

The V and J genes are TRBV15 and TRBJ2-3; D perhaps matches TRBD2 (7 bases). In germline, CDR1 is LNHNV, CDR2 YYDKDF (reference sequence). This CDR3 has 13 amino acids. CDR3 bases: TGTGCTGTATGGGGGGGCCACACAGATACGCAGTATTTT. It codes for CAVWGGHTDTQYF.

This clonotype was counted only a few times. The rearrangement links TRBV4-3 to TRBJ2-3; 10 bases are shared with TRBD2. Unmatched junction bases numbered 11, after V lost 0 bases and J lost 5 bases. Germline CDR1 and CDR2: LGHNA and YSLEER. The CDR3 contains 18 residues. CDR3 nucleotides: TGCGCCAGCAGCCAAGATCGTAACTCTCGACTAGCGGGAGATACGCAGTATTTT. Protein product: CASSQDRNSRLAGDTQYF.

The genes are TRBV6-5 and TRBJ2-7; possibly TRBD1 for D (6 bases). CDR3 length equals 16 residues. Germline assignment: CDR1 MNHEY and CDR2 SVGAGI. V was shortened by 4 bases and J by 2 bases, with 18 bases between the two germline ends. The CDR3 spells CASSLTGGYGAYEQYF. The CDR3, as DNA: TGTGCCAGCAGTTTGACAGGAGGCTACGGCGCCTACGAGCAGTACTTC.

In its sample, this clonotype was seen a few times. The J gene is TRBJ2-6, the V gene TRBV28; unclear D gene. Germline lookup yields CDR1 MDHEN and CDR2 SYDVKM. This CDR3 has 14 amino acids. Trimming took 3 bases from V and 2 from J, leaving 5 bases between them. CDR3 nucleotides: TGTGCCAGCAGTTTTGGAACTGGGGCCAACGTCCTGACTTTC. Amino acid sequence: CASSFGTGANVLTF. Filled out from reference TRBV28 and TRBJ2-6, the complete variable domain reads DVKVTQSSRYLVKRTGEKVFLECVQDMDHENMFWYRQDPGLGLRLIYFSYDVKMKEKGDIPEGYSVSREKKERFSLILESASTNQTSMYLCASSFGTGANVLTFGAGSRLTVL.

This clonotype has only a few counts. CDR3 region: CASSLGWSYEQYF. The CDR3 DNA reads as TGTGCCAGCAGTTTGGGCTGGTCCTACGAGCAGTACTTC. V usage is TRBV12-3 or TRBV12-4 and J usage is TRBJ2-7; the D is unclear. The CDR3 spans 13 residues. V gave up 3 bases and J gave up 1 base, with 7 bases separating them.

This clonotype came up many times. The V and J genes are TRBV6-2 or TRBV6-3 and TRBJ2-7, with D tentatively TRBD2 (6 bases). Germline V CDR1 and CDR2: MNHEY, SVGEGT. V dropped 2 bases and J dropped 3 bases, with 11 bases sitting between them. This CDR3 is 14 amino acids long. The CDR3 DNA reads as TGTGCCAGCAGTTACGAGGTCGGGAGCTACGAGCAGTACTTC. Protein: CASSYEVGSYEQYF.

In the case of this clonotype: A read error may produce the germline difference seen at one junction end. CDR3 DNA: TGTACCAGCAGTTTATTCACTGAAGCTTTCTTT. Amino acids: CTSSLFTEAFF. The chain joins TRBV12-3 or TRBV12-4 to TRBJ1-1; D is uncertain. This CDR3 is built from 11 residues.

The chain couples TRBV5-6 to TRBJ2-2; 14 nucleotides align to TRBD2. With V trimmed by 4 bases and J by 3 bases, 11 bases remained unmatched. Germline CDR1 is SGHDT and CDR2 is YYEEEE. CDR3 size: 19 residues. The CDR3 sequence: CASSPMGLAGEADTGELFF. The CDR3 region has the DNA TGTGCCAGCAGCCCCATGGGACTAGCGGGAGAGGCGGACACCGGGGAGCTGTTTTTT.

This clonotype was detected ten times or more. The chain's CDR3 is CASSQPNSTEAYNEQFF. CDR3 in DNA: TGCGCCAGCAGTCAACCAAACTCGACAGAGGCCTACAATGAGCAGTTCTTC. The chain combines TRBV5-1 with TRBJ2-1; weak D call: TRBD1 (5 bases). The CDR3 runs 17 residues. With 5 bases removed from V and 2 bases from J, the gap between germline ends came to 20 bases. Germline V gives CDR1 SGHRS, CDR2 YFSETQ.

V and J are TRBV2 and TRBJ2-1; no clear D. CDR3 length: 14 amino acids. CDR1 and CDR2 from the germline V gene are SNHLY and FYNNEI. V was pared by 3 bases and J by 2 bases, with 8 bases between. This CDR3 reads CASSDPVTYNEQFF. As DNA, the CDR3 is TGTGCCAGCAGTGATCCGGTAACCTACAATGAGCAGTTCTTC.

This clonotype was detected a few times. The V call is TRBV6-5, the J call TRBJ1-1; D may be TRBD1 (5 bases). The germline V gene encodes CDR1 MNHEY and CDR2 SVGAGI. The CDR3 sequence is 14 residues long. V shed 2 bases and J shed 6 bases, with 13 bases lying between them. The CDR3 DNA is TGTGCCAGCAGTTACGGCCAGGGAGCGGCTGAAGCTTTCTTT. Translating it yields CASSYGQGAAEAFF.

The CDR3 nucleotides read TGTGCCAGCAGCCGAGATGGGAGCTATGGCTACACCTTC. The encoded protein is CASSRDGSYGYTF. The chain recombines TRBV7-8 with TRBJ1-2; unclear D gene. V lost 5 bases and J lost 4, with 11 bases in between. This CDR3 is built from 13 residues. Germline V gene sequence: CDR1 SGHVS, CDR2 FQNEAQ. Full variable domain (rest looked up from reference TRBV7-8 and TRBJ1-2): GAGVSQSPRYKVAKRGQDVALRCDPISGHVSLFWYQQALGQGPEFLTYFQNEAQLDKSGLPSDRFFAERPEGSVSTLKIQRTQQEDSAVYLCASSRDGSYGYTFGSGTRLTVV.

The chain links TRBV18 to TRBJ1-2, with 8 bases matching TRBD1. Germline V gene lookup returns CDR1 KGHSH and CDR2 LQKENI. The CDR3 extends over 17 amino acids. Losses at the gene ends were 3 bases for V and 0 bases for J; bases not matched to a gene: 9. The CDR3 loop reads CASSPGTGVWSNYGYTF. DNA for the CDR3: TGTGCCAGCTCACCTGGGACAGGCGTCTGGTCTAACTATGGCTACACCTTC.

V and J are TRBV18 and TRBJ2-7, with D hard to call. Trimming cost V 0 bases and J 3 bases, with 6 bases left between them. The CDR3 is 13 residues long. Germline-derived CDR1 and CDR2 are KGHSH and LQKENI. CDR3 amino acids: CASSPPVRYEQYF. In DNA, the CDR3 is TGTGCCAGCTCACCACCTGTCCGCTACGAGCAGTACTTC.

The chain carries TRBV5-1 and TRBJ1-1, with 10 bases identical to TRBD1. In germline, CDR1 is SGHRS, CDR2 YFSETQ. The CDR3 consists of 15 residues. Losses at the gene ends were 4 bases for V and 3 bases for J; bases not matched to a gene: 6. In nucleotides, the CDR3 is TGCGCCAGCAGCGACGGGGACAGGGGTTACACTGAAGCTTTCTTT. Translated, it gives CASSDGDRGYTEAFF.

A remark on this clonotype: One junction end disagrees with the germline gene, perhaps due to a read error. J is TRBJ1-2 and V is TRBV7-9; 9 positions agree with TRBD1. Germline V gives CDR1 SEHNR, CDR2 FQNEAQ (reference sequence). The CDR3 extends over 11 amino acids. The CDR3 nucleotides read TGTGCCAGCAGCGGCCGGGACAGGGACTTCTTC. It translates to CASSGRDRDFF.

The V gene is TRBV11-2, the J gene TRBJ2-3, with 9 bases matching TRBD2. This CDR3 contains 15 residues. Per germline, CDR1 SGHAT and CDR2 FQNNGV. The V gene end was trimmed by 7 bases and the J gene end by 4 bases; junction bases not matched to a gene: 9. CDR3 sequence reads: CASTEGTSLADTQYF. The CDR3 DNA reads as TGTGCCAGCACCGAAGGGACTAGCTTGGCAGATACGCAGTATTTT.